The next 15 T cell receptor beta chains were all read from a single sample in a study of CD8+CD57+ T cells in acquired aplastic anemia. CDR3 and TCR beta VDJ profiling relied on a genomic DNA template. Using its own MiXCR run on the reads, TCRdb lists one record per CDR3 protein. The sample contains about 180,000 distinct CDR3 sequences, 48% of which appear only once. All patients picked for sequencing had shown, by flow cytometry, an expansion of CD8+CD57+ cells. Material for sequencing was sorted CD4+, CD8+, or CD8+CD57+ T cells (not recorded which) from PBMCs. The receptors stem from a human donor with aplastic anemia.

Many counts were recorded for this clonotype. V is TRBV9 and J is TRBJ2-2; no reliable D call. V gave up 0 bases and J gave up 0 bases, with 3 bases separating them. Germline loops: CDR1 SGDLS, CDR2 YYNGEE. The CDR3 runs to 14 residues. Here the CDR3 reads CASSVVPNTGELFF. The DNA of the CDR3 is TGTGCCAGCAGCGTAGTCCCGAACACCGGGGAGCTGTTTTTT.

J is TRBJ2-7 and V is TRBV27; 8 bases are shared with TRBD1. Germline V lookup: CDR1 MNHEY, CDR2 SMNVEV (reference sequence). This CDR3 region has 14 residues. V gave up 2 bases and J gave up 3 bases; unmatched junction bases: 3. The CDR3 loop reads CASSLITGGYEQYF. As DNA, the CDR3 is TGTGCCAGCAGTTTAATTACAGGGGGCTACGAGCAGTACTTC.

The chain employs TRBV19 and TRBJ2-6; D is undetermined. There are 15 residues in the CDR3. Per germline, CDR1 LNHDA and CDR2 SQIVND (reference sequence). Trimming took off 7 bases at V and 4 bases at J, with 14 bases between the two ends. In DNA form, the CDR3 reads TGTGCCAGTATGGTCGTAGTGCGGGGGGCCAACGTCCTGACTTTC. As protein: CASMVVVRGANVLTF.

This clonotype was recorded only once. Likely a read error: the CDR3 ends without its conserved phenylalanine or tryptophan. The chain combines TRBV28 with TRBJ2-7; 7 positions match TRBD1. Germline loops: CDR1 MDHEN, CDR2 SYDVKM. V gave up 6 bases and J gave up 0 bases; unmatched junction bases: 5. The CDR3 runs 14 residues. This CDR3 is CASRKQGSSYEQYL. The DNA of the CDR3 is TGTGCCAGCAGGAAACAGGGGAGCTCCTACGAGCAGTACCTC.

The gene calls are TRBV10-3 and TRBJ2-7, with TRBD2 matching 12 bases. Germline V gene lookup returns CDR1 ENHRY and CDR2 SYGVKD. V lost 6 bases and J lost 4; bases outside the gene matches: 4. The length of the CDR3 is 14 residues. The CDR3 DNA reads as TGTGCCATCAGCTTGGGACTAGCGGGTTACGAGCAGTACTTC. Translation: CAISLGLAGYEQYF.

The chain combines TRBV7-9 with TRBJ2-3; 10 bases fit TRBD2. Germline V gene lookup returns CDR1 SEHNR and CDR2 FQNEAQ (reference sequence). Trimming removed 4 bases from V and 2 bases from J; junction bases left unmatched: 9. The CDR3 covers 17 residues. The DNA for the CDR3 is TGTGCCAGCAGCTACCAACTAGCGGGGAAACTCACAGATACGCAGTATTTT. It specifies CASSYQLAGKLTDTQYF.

CDR3 nucleotides: TGTGCCAGCAGTTTAGCCGGAAACCGGGACACCCCATCTAACTATGGCTACACCTTC. The encoded protein is CASSLAGNRDTPSNYGYTF. The chain links TRBV12-3 or TRBV12-4 to TRBJ1-2; maybe TRBD1 (6 bases). The CDR3 is 19 residues long. Trimming removed 0 bases from V and 0 bases from J, with 20 bases in between.

The CDR3, as DNA: TGTGCCAGCTCACCACAGGGTAGCGGGGGGCGCGCAGATACGCAGTATTTT. Amino acids: CASSPQGSGGRADTQYF. V usage is TRBV18 and J usage is TRBJ2-3; 10 nucleotides agree with TRBD2. Germline V gene lookup returns CDR1 KGHSH and CDR2 LQKENI. The CDR3 has 17 residues. V shed 1 base, J shed 4 bases, and the junction held 8 bases outside the gene matches.

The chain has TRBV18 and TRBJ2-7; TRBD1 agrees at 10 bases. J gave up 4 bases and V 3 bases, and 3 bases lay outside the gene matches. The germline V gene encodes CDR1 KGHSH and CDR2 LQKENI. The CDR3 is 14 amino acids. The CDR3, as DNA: TGTGCCAGCTCACCGACAGGGGGCGGGTACGAGCAGTACTTC. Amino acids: CASSPTGGGYEQYF.

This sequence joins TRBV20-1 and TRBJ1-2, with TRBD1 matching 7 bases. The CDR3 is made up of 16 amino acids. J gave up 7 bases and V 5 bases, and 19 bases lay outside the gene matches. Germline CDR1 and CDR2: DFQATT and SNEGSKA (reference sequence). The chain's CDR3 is CSASARQGNRGSGYTF. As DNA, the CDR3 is TGCAGTGCTTCCGCCCGACAGGGCAACAGAGGGTCTGGCTACACCTTC.

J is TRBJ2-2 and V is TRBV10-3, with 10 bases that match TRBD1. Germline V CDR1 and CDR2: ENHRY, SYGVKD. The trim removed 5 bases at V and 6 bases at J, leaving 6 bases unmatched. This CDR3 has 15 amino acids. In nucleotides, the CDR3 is TGTGCCATCAGTCCCTCGGACAGGGGGGCCGGGGAGCTGTTTTTT. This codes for CAISPSDRGAGELFF.

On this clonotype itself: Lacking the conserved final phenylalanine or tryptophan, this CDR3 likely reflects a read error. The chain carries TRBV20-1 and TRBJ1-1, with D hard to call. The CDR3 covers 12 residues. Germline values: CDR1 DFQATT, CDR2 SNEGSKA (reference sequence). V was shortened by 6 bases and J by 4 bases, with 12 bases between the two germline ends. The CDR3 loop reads CSALVESTEAFS. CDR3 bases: TGCAGTGCCTTAGTGGAGAGCACTGAAGCTTTCTCT.

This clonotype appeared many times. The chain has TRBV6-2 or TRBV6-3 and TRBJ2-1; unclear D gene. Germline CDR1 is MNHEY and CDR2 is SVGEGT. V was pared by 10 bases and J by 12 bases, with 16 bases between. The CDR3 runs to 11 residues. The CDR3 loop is CAIDVGSRQFF. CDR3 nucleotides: TGTGCCATAGATGTTGGTTCCAGGCAGTTCTTC.

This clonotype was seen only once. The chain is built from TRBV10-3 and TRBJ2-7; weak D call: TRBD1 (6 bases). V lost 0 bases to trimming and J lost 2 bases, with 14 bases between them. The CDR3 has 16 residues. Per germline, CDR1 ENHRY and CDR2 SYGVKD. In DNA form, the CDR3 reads TGTGCCATCAGTGAGTCGTTAGGGGACACTACCTACGAGCAGTACTTC. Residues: CAISESLGDTTYEQYF.

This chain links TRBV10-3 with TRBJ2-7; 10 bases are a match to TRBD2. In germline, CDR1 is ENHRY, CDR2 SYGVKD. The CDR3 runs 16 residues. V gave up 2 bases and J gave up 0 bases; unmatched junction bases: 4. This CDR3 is CAISEGLAVFSYEQYF. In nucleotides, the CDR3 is TGTGCCATCAGTGAGGGACTAGCGGTGTTCTCCTACGAGCAGTACTTC.